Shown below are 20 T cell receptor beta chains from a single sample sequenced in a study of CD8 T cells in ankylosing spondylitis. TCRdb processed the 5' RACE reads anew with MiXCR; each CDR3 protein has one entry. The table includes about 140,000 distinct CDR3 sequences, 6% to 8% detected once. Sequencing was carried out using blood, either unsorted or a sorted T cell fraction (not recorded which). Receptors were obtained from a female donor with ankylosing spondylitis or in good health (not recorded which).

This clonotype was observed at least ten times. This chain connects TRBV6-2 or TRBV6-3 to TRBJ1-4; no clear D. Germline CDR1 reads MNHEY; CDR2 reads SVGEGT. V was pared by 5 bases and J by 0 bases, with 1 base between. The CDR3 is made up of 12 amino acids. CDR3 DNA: TGTGCCAGCAGTACAACTAATGAAAAACTGTTTTTT. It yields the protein CASSTTNEKLFF.

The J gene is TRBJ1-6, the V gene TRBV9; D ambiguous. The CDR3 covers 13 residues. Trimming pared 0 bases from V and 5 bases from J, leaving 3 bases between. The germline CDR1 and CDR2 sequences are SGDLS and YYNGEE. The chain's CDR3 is CASSVEDNSPLHF. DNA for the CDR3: TGTGCCAGCAGCGTAGAGGATAATTCACCCCTCCACTTT.

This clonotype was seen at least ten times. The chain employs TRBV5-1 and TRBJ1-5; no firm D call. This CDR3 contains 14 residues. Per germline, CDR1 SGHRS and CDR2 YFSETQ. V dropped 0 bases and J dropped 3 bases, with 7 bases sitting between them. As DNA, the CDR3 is TGCGCCAGCAGCTTGGACAACCTCAATCAGCCCCAGCATTTT. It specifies CASSLDNLNQPQHF.

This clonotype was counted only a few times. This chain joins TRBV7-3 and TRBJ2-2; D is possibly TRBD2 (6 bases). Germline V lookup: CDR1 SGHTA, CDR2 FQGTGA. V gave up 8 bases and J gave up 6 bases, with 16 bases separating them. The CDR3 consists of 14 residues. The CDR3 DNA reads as TGTGCCAGCCGGGGCGTTCTAGCGCCCGGGGAGCTGTTTTTT. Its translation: CASRGVLAPGELFF.

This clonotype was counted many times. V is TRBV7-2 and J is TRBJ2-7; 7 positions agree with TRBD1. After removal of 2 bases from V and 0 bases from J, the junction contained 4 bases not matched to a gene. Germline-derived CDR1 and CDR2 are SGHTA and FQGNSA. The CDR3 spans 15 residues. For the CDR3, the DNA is TGTGCCAGCAGCTTATTTGGGACAGCCTCCTACGAGCAGTACTTC. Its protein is CASSLFGTASYEQYF. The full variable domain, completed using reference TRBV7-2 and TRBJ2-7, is GAGVSQSPSNKVTEKGKDVELRCDPISGHTALYWYRQSLGQGLEFLIYFQGNSAPDKSGLPSDRFSAERTGGSVSTLTIQRTQQEDSAVYLCASSLFGTASYEQYFGPGTRLTVT.

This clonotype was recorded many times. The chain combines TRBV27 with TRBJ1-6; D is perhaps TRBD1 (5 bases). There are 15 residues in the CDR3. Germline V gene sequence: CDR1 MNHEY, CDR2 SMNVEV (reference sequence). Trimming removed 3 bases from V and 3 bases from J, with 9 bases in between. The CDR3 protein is CASSFGDLYNSPLHF. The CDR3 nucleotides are TGTGCCAGCAGTTTCGGGGACCTCTATAATTCACCCCTCCACTTT.

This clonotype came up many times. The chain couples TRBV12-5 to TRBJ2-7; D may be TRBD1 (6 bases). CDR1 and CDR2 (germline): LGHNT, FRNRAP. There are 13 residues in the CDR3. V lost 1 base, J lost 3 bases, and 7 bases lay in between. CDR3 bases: TGTGCTAGTGGTTTGGCGACAGGCTACGAGCAGTACTTC. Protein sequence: CASGLATGYEQYF.

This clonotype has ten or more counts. CDR3 loop: CASSSRDTWNTEAFF. The CDR3 DNA reads TGTGCCAGCAGCTCCCGGGACACCTGGAACACTGAAGCTTTCTTT. The genes are TRBV7-2 and TRBJ1-1, with a weak D call TRBD1 (6 bases). Trimming took off 4 bases at V and 1 base at J, with 13 bases between the two ends. The V gene's germline CDR1 is SGHTA and CDR2 FQGNSA. The CDR3 extends over 15 amino acids. The entire variable domain, with the rest obtained from reference TRBV7-2 and TRBJ1-1, is as follows: GAGVSQSPSNKVTEKGKDVELRCDPISGHTALYWYRQSLGQGLEFLIYFQGNSAPDKSGLPSDRFSAERTGGSVSTLTIQRTQQEDSAVYLCASSSRDTWNTEAFFGQGTRLTVV.

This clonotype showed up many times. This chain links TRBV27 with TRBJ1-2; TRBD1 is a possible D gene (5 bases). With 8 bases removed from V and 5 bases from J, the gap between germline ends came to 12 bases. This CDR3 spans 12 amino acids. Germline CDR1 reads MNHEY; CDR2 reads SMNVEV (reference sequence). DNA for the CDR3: TGTGCCAGCGGCGGGACGATATATGGCTACACCTTC. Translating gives CASGGTIYGYTF.

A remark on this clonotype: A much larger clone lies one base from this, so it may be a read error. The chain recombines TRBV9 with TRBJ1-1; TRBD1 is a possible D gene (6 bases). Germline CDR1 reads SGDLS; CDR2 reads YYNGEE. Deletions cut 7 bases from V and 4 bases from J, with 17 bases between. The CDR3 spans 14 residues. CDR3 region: CASGPRDIRTEAFF. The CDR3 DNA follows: TGTGCCAGCGGCCCCCGGGACATCCGCACTGAAGCTTTCTTT.

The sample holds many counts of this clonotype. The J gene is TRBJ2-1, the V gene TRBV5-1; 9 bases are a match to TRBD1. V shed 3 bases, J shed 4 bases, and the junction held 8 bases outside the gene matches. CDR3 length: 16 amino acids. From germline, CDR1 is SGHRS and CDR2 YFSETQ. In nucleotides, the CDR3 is TGCGCCAGCAGCTGGGGGTTGGACAGGGGTTACAATGAGCAGTTCTTC. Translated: CASSWGLDRGYNEQFF. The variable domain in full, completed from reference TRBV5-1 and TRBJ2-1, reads KAGVTQTPRYLIKTRGQQVTLSCSPISGHRSVSWYQQTPGQGLQFLFEYFSETQRNKGNFPGRFSGRQFSNSRSEMNVSTLELGDSALYLCASSWGLDRGYNEQFFGPGTRLTVL.

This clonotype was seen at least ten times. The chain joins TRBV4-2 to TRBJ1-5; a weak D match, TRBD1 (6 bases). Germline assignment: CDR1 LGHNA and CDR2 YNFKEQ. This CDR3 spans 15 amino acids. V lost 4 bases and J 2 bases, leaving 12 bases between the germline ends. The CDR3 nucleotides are TGTGCCAGCAGCCGAGAGGGGGTCGGCAATCAGCCCCAGCATTTT. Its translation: CASSREGVGNQPQHF.

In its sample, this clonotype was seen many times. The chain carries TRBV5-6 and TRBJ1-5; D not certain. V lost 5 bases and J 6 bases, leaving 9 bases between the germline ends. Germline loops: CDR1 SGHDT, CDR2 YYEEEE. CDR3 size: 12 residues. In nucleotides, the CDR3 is TGTGCCAGCAGAAAGGCTTCTCAGCCCCAGCATTTT. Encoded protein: CASRKASQPQHF.

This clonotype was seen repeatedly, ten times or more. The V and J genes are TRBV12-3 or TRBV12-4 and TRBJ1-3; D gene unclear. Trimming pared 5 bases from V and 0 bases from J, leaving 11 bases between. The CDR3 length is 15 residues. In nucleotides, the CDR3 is TGTGCCAGCAGTCCCGGGCCTAGCTCTGGAAACACCATATATTTT. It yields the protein CASSPGPSSGNTIYF.

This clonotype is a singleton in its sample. CDR3 sequence reads: CASSPGDRGFTDTQYF. CDR3 nucleotide sequence: TGTGCCAGCAGCCCGGGGGACAGGGGATTCACAGATACGCAGTATTTT. This sequence joins TRBV11-3 and TRBJ2-3, with 10 bases identical to TRBD1. CDR1 and CDR2 (germline): SGHNT, YENEEA. Trimming removed 5 bases from V and 2 bases from J; junction bases left unmatched: 7. The CDR3 has 16 residues.

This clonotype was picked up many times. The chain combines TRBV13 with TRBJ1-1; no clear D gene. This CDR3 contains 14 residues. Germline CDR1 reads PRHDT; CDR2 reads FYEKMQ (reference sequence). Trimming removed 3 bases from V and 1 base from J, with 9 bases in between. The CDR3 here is CASSFILGNTEAFF. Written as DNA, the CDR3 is TGTGCCAGCAGCTTCATCCTGGGGAACACTGAAGCTTTCTTT.

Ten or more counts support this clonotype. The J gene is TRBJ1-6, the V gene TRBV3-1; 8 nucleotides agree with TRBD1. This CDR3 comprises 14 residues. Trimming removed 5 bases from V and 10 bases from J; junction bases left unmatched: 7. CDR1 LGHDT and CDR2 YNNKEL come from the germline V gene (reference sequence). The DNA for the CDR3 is TGTGCCAGCAGCTCGACAGGGGTGGGGTCACCCCTCCACTTT. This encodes CASSSTGVGSPLHF.

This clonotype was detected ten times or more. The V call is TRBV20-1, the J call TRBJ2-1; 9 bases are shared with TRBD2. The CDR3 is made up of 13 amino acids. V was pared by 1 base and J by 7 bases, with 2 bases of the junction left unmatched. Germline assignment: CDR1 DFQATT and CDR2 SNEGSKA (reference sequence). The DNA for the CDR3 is TGCAGTGCTAGAGGACTAGCGGAGAATGAGCAGTTCTTC. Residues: CSARGLAENEQFF.

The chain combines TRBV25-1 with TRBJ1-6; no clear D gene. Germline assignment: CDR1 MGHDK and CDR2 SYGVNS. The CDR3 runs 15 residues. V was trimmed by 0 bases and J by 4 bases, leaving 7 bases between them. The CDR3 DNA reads TGTGCCAGCAGTGAATATGTACGATATAATTCACCCCTCCACTTT. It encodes CASSEYVRYNSPLHF.

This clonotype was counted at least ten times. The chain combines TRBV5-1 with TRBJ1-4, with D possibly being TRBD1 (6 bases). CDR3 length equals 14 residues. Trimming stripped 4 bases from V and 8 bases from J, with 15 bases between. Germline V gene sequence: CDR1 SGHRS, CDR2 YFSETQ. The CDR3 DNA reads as TGCGCCAGCAGCAGGGGGGACTGGGGAGAAAAACTGTTTTTT. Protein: CASSRGDWGEKLFF.